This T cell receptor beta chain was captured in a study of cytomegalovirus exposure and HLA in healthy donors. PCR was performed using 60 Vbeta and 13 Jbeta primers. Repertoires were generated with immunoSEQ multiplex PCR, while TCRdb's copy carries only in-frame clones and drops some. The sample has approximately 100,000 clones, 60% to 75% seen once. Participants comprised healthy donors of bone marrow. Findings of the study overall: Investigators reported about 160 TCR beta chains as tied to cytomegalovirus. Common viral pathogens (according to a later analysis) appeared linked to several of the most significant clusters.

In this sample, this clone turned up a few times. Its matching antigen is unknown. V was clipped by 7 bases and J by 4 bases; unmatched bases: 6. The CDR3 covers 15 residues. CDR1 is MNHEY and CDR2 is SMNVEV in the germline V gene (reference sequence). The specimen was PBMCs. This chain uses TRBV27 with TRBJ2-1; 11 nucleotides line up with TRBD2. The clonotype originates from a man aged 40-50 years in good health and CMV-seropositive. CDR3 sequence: CASNTLAGAYNEQFF. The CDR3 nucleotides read TGTGCCAGCAACACACTAGCGGGAGCTTACAATGAGCAGTTCTTC.